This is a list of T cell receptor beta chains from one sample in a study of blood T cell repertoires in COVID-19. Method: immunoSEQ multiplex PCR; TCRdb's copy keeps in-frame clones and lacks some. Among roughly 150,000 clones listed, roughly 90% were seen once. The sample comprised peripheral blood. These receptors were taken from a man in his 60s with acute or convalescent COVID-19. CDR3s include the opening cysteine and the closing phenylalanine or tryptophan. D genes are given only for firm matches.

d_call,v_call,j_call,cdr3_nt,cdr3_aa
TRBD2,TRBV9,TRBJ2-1,TGTGCCAGCAGCGTCCGGGGGGACAATGAGCAGTTCTTC,CASSVRGDNEQFF
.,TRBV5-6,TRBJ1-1,TGTGCCAGCAGCTCGACAGCAGGGGCGTCGAGTACTGAAGCTTTCTTT,CASSSTAGASSTEAFF
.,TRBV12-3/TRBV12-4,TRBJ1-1,TGTGCCAGCAGTTTAGGTAGAGGAACTGAAGCTTTCTTT,CASSLGRGTEAFF
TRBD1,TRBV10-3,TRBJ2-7,TGTGCCATCAGTGACCGGGACAGGGACTACGAGCAGTACTTC,CAISDRDRDYEQYF
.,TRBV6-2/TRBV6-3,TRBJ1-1,TGTGCCAGCAGCCTGTATGAAACAGGAAACACTGAAGCTTTCTTT,CASSLYETGNTEAFF
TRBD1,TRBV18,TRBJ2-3,TGTGCCAGCTCACTGCGGGACAGGGCAGATACGCAGTATTTT,CASSLRDRADTQYF
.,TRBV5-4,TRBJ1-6,TGTGCCAGCAGCTTGTACATGATGGCCCTCCACTTT,CASSLYMMALHF
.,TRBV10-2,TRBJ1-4,TGCGCCAGCAGTGAAAAGCGCGAAAAACTGTTTTTT,CASSEKREKLFF
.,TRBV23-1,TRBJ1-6,TGCGCCAGCAGTCCCCGGCCCGGGGGACATTCACCCCTCCACTTT,CASSPRPGGHSPLHF
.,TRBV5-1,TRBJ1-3,TGCGCCAGCAGCCCAACAGGGTTGAACTCTGGAAACACCATATATTTT,CASSPTGLNSGNTIYF